This paragraph covers one T cell receptor (beta chain) sequence. Source study methods: For nucleated cells, counts were estimated from reference gene primer amplification. Measured with immunoSEQ multiplex PCR; TCRdb has only the in-frame clones, and not every one. The V and J calls and the clone size are those of that table, but D and trimming were determined from the DNA. This table has roughly 250,000 clones, about 87% appearing once. This sample was included in a study of blood T cell repertoires in COVID-19. Study-level background: Material from acute and convalescent COVID-19 was sourced from the United States, Italy and Spain. From T cells, B-cell-depleted T cells, or PBMCs came the material, which was cDNA or gDNA.

The germline V gene has CDR1 SGDLS and CDR2 YYNGEE. The CDR3 spans 16 residues. Trimming at V came to 3 bases and at J to 6 bases, leaving 6 bases not matched to a gene. The chain joins TRBV9 to TRBJ2-2, with 12 bases lining up with TRBD2. Material: peripheral blood. The receptor was isolated from a woman in her 40s with acute or convalescent COVID-19. CDR3 bases: TGTGCCAGCAGCGCCACTAGCGGGGGGAGGTCCGGGGAGCTGTTTTTT. This translates into CASSATSGGRSGELFF.